This T cell receptor beta chain was retrieved from a study of identical twins. Study conclusions and caveats: Its conclusions, products of cross-sectional statistical analysis, did not come from following the same donors.

Template switching (which added a universal primer site) was used, and cDNA carried unique molecular identifiers. TCRdb processed the 5' RACE reads anew with MiXCR; each CDR3 protein has one entry. The profile shows about 720,000 distinct CDR3 sequences, about 20% of them singletons. V lost 7 bases, J lost 7 bases, and 16 bases lay in between. Germline CDR1 reads MNHEY; CDR2 reads SVGEGT. The CDR3 contains 14 residues. For this clonotype: The antigen is undetermined.

These records were also assigned to another study, of T cells expressing NK-cell markers. That source notes: A few donors likewise had their CD3+CD56-NKG2C+ fraction led by these clonotypes. There remained a lack of clarity about HCMV specificity of expanded NKG2C+ T cell clones.

The sequence was obtained from a woman aged 18-29 years in good health. The rearrangement uses TRBV6-2 or TRBV6-3 and TRBJ2-2; either TRBD1 or TRBD2 may supply D (5 bases each). The sequenced material came from PBMCs. CDR3 loop: CASNTQGAGGELFF. Here the CDR3 DNA reads TGTGCCAGCAATACTCAGGGCGCGGGCGGGGAGCTGTTTTTT.